This is a list of T cell receptor beta chains from one sample in a study of blood T cells in healthy people across ages. Each CDR3 protein is one row after TCRdb ran MiXCR on the 5' RACE reads. The sample has about 1.5 million distinct CDR3 sequences, approximately 39% seen once. Sequencing used blood. The origin of the receptors is a woman between 18 and 29 years old in good health. Each CDR3 is given with its conserved first and last residue. D genes are given only for firm matches. Size values are once, few and many counts, or a class for expanded clones, and some rows have none.

d_call	v_call	clone_size	j_call	cdr3_nt	cdr3_aa
.	TRBV20-1	.	TRBJ2-1	TGCAGTGCCCCTTCCGGGAGCCGGGAGCAGTTCTTC	CSAPSGSREQFF
.	TRBV6-2/TRBV6-3	many	TRBJ1-5	TGTGCCAGCAGCTACCGCGTTAATCAGCCCCAGCATTTT	CASSYRVNQPQHF
TRBD1	TRBV6-5	few	TRBJ2-7	TGTGCCAGCAGTTACGGAGGGACAGGGGCGGTCGAGCAGTACTTC	CASSYGGTGAVEQYF
.	TRBV12-5	.	TRBJ1-5	TGTGCTAGTGGTTTGGTACTTAACAGGGTTCAGCCCCAGCATTTT	CASGLVLNRVQPQHF
TRBD2	TRBV5-1	few	TRBJ2-1	TGCGCCAGCAGCTTCCCAGCGGGGGGTCCCTACAATGAGCAGTTCTTC	CASSFPAGGPYNEQFF
.	TRBV11-2	.	TRBJ1-2	TGTGCCAGCAGCCAAGACAGTCCTGGCTACACCTTC	CASSQDSPGYTF
TRBD1	TRBV12-3/TRBV12-4	few	TRBJ1-6	TGTGCCAGCAGAACAACAGGGGTTGGTTCACCCCTCCACTTT	CASRTTGVGSPLHF
.	TRBV9	.	TRBJ2-5	TGTGCCAGCAGCGTAGGGGGACAAGAAGAGACCCAGTACTTC	CASSVGGQEETQYF
.	TRBV7-2	.	TRBJ1-1	TGTGCCAGCAGCCCTCGGAGGTCCGGGGGGAACACTGAAGCTTTCTTT	CASSPRRSGGNTEAFF
TRBD2	TRBV9	.	TRBJ2-3	TGTGCCAGCAGCGTAGGGGGACTAGCGGGAAGGGGAGATACGCAGTATTTT	CASSVGGLAGRGDTQYF
TRBD1	TRBV7-9	.	TRBJ2-1	TGTGCCAGCAGCTTAGGGGGGGGGACCTCTGGGACAGGGTATTACAATGAGCAGTTCTTC	CASSLGGGTSGTGYYNEQFF
.	TRBV12-3/TRBV12-4	.	TRBJ1-5	TGTGCCAGCAGTGTCGGGACGAAACAGCCCCAGCATTTT	CASSVGTKQPQHF
.	TRBV11-1	.	TRBJ2-1	TGTGCCAGCAGCTTGACACCCAACAATGAGCAGTTCTTC	CASSLTPNNEQFF
.	TRBV18	.	TRBJ1-2	TGTGCCAGCTCACCAGACCAAATTTCCGGCTCCTACACCTTC	CASSPDQISGSYTF
.	TRBV7-2	few	TRBJ2-5	TGTGCCAGCACCTTAAGGACTAGGGGGTCGGAGACCCAGTACTTC	CASTLRTRGSETQYF
.	TRBV29-1	.	TRBJ1-1	TGCAGCGTTGAAGATCGTTCCGCTAGCACTGAAGCTTTCTTT	CSVEDRSASTEAFF
.	TRBV6-2/TRBV6-3	.	TRBJ2-2	TGTGCCAGCAGTTACACAGGACACTTGAACACCGGGGAGCTGTTTTTT	CASSYTGHLNTGELFF
.	TRBV20-1	many	TRBJ2-7	TGCAGTGCTAGCGGGAAGACCTACGAGCAGTACTTC	CSASGKTYEQYF
TRBD2	TRBV20-1	.	TRBJ2-5	TGCAGTGCTAGTGACCCCCTAGCGGGACGGGGGACCCAGTACTTC	CSASDPLAGRGTQYF
.	TRBV7-8	.	TRBJ1-5	TGTGCCAGCAGCCCCCTCGGCCGGGACATCCGCGGCAATCAGCCCCAGCATTTT	CASSPLGRDIRGNQPQHF
TRBD1	TRBV18	.	TRBJ2-4	TGTGCCAGCTCACCATCGGACAGGGTTCCCAAAAACATTCAGTACTTC	CASSPSDRVPKNIQYF
.	TRBV24-1	.	TRBJ2-1	TGTGTCACCAGTGATACAAGGACTCAGTACAATGAGCAGTTCTTC	CVTSDTRTQYNEQFF
.	TRBV27	.	TRBJ1-2	TGTGCCAGCAGTCCCTGGGACGGAACTAGGTTGAACTATGGCTACACCTTC	CASSPWDGTRLNYGYTF
.	TRBV4-1	.	TRBJ1-5	TGCGCCAGCAGCCAAGAGGGTACTGCGCTAAATCAGCCCCAGCATTTT	CASSQEGTALNQPQHF
TRBD1	TRBV5-6	.	TRBJ2-7	TGTGCCAGCAGCTTTTTCTACAGGGGTCGGTACGAGCAGTACTTC	CASSFFYRGRYEQYF
TRBD1	TRBV6-6	.	TRBJ1-2	TGTGCCAGCAGTTACGGACAGGGAGCGACCTATGGCTACACCTTC	CASSYGQGATYGYTF
TRBD1	TRBV12-3/TRBV12-4	.	TRBJ1-4	TGTGCCAGCAGACCCCGGGACAGACACAATGAAAAACTGTTTTTT	CASRPRDRHNEKLFF
TRBD1	TRBV20-1	few	TRBJ1-1	TGCAGTGCTTTTCTATCAGGGGGGGTCACTGAAGCTTTCTTT	CSAFLSGGVTEAFF
.	TRBV3-1	.	TRBJ1-2	TGTGCCAGCAGCCAGGCGAATAACTATGGCTACACCTTC	CASSQANNYGYTF
TRBD1	TRBV20-1	.	TRBJ1-4	TGCAGTGCTAGAGATCGCGACAGGGGGCCGGTCGCAACTAATGAAAAACTGTTTTTT	CSARDRDRGPVATNEKLFF
TRBD1	TRBV29-1	.	TRBJ2-2	TGCAGCGTACAGGGGGCGCGCAACGGGGAGCTGTTTTTT	CSVQGARNGELFF
.	TRBV7-2	.	TRBJ2-5	TGTGCCAGCAGCTCCAGCAGGGGGACTGAAGAGACCCAGTACTTC	CASSSSRGTEETQYF
.	TRBV7-9	.	TRBJ2-3	TGTGCTACGCGTCGGAGTACAGATACGCAGTATTTT	CATRRSTDTQYF
TRBD1	TRBV20-1	few	TRBJ1-5	TGCAGTGCTAGAGTTCCGACAGGGGAAGTTTTTCAGCCCCAGCATTTT	CSARVPTGEVFQPQHF
.	TRBV5-1	few	TRBJ2-7	TGCGCCAGCAGCCCAACCGACTTATACAATGAGCAGTACTTC	CASSPTDLYNEQYF
.	TRBV21-1	few	TRBJ2-1	TGTGCCAGCGTGACAGTTCACAATGAGCAGTTCTTC	CASVTVHNEQFF